One and the same sample provided the 28 T cell receptor beta chains below, sequenced in a study of cytomegalovirus exposure and HLA in healthy donors. The PCR ran on 60 Vbeta and 13 Jbeta primers. The assay was immunoSEQ multiplex PCR, and TCRdb's table has in-frame clones only and misses some. The top ten clones hold roughly 1.9% of a sample with 150,000 to 200,000 clones, around four fifths of them seen once. Sequencing was performed on PBMCs. Source of these receptors: a female donor in good health and CMV-seronegative.

This clone appeared a few times. V and J are TRBV9 and TRBJ2-5, with unresolved D. Between the trimmed V and J ends, which lost 0 bases and 4 bases, there was a span of 7 bases. Germline V gene sequence: CDR1 SGDLS, CDR2 YYNGEE. The CDR3 is made up of 13 amino acids. This CDR3 reads CASSVGLSETQYF. The CDR3, as DNA: TGTGCCAGCAGCGTAGGACTCTCAGAGACCCAGTACTTC.

The chain uses TRBV7-6 and TRBJ2-1; TRBD2 is a possible D gene (6 bases). Per the germline V gene, CDR1 is SGHVS and CDR2 is FNYEAQ. Trimming stripped 3 bases from V and 4 bases from J, with 10 bases between. The CDR3 totals 14 residues. CDR3 loop: CASSLGGGYNEQFF. CDR3 DNA: TGTGCCAGCAGCTTGGGGGGAGGTTACAATGAGCAGTTCTTC.

The J gene is TRBJ1-5, the V gene TRBV2; 7 positions match TRBD1. Trimming removed 3 bases from V and 7 bases from J; junction bases left unmatched: 12. The CDR3 runs to 16 residues. Looked up from germline, CDR1 is SNHLY and CDR2 is FYNNEI. In nucleotides, the CDR3 is TGTGCCAGCAGTGACCCGACAGGGTTACAGGGACAGCCCCAGCATTTT. This gives the protein CASSDPTGLQGQPQHF. The full variable domain, rest sourced from reference TRBV2 and TRBJ1-5, is EPEVTQTPSHQVTQMGQEVILRCVPISNHLYFYWYRQILGQKVEFLVSFYNNEISEKSEIFDDQFSVERPDGSNFTLKIRSTKLEDSAMYFCASSDPTGLQGQPQHFGDGTRLSIL.

This sequence joins TRBV6-1 and TRBJ1-3; TRBD1 matches 10 bases. This CDR3 has 15 amino acids. Per germline, CDR1 MNHNS and CDR2 SASEGT. With 5 bases clipped from V and 11 bases from J, the junction kept 12 bases outside the gene matches. CDR3 sequence reads: CASSSLSRDRGAIYF. For the CDR3, the DNA is TGTGCCAGCAGTTCATTGTCCCGGGACAGGGGAGCCATATATTTT.

The V gene is TRBV21-1, the J gene TRBJ1-2; TRBD1, the D gene given by the table, was not confirmed from the DNA. TRBV21-1 is termed a pseudogene. There are 17 residues in the CDR3. CDR3 in DNA: TGTGCCAGCAGCGTCCGGACAGGGGGGGGGAGTAACTATGGCTACACCTTC. The encoded protein is CASSVRTGGGSNYGYTF.

About this clone: This sample includes further DNA sequences coding for the same CDR3. The CDR3 coding sequence is TGTGCCATCAGCGACACAGGTAACTCCTACGAGCAGTACTTC. It is translated as CAISDTGNSYEQYF. V gene TRBV10-3 combines with J gene TRBJ2-7; D perhaps matches TRBD1 (5 bases). Deletions cut 6 bases from V and 0 bases from J, with 12 bases between. The CDR3 loop spans 14 amino acids. Germline V gene lookup returns CDR1 ENHRY and CDR2 SYGVKD.

The rearrangement uses TRBV5-1 and TRBJ1-2; tentatively, D is TRBD1 (6 bases). This CDR3 is 13 amino acids long. CDR1 is SGHRS, CDR2 YFSETQ, per germline. V lost 4 bases to trimming and J lost 13 bases, with 20 bases between them. CDR3 residues: CASSLTGGGPGTF. The CDR3 DNA follows: TGCGCCAGCAGCCTTACGGGCGGGGGCCCGGGCACCTTC.

This clone was counted between two and nine times. Here the CDR3 DNA reads TGTGCCATCAGTGTTCAGGGCGGCACTGAAGCTTTCTTT. It yields the protein CAISVQGGTEAFF. The chain carries TRBV10-3 and TRBJ1-1, with D possibly being TRBD1 (5 bases). Germline CDR1 ENHRY, CDR2 SYGVKD. The CDR3 totals 13 residues. V dropped 4 bases and J dropped 4 bases, with 10 bases sitting between them.

The gene calls are TRBV5-6 and TRBJ2-5, with a possible D match to TRBD2 (6 bases). Germline V gene data show CDR1 as SGHDT and CDR2 as YYEEEE. The CDR3 is 17 residues long. The ends were cut back, 5 bases at V and 0 bases at J, with 20 bases in the middle. The CDR3 DNA is TGTGCCAGCAGTTGGGCCTCCGGACTACCCGACCAAGAGACCCAGTACTTC. Residues: CASSWASGLPDQETQYF.

This chain uses TRBV2 with TRBJ2-7, with TRBD1 matching over 9 bases. V lost 4 bases to trimming and J lost 3 bases; unmatched junction nucleotides: 10. From germline, CDR1 is SNHLY and CDR2 FYNNEI. This CDR3 spans 16 amino acids. In nucleotides, the CDR3 is TGTGCCAGCAGTGCCAGCTCACAGGGGGCGGGCTACGAGCAGTACTTC. Protein product: CASSASSQGAGYEQYF.

The rearrangement uses TRBV9 and TRBJ2-5; maybe TRBD1 (7 bases). The CDR3 runs to 14 residues. Per germline, CDR1 SGDLS and CDR2 YYNGEE. V was cut by 4 bases and J by 2 bases, with 12 bases left in between. The CDR3 coding sequence is TGTGCCAGCAGCTCAGGGGGGCGTCAAGAGACCCAGTACTTC. Translating it yields CASSSGGRQETQYF.

The chain couples TRBV2 to TRBJ2-5; D may be TRBD2 (5 bases). There are 14 residues in the CDR3. V was shortened by 1 base and J by 9 bases, with 15 bases between the two germline ends. CDR1 is SNHLY, CDR2 FYNNEI, per germline. The CDR3 protein is CASSEVVNGGAQYF. The CDR3 DNA reads TGTGCCAGCAGTGAAGTAGTCAATGGAGGTGCCCAGTACTTC.

The chain carries TRBV5-1 and TRBJ1-6; D is possibly TRBD1 (6 bases). The CDR3 covers 14 residues. The ends were cut back, 2 bases at V and 6 bases at J, with 9 bases in the middle. The V gene's germline CDR1 is SGHRS and CDR2 YFSETQ. The CDR3 loop is CASSLGRGNSPLHF. In DNA form, the CDR3 reads TGCGCCAGCAGCTTAGGCAGGGGTAATTCACCCCTCCACTTT.

This clone showed up just once. The CDR3 loop is CASSPIPGQKDYGYTF. CDR3 DNA: TGTGCCAGCAGCCCCATCCCCGGACAGAAGGACTATGGCTACACCTTC. The chain employs TRBV9 and TRBJ1-2; tentative D call: TRBD1 (6 bases). CDR3 size: 16 residues. Germline CDR1 reads SGDLS; CDR2 reads YYNGEE. Trimming pared 4 bases from V and 3 bases from J, leaving 19 bases between.

Only a few counts were recorded for this clone. This chain uses TRBV5-1 with TRBJ1-3, with unresolved D. The CDR3 length is 14 residues. Germline V gene lookup returns CDR1 SGHRS and CDR2 YFSETQ. V gave up 2 bases and J gave up 0 bases, with 6 bases separating them. The CDR3 spells CASSLTNSGNTIYF. For the CDR3, the DNA is TGCGCCAGCAGCTTAACAAACTCTGGAAACACCATATATTTT.

The J gene is TRBJ2-5, the V gene TRBV19; D might be TRBD2 (5 bases). The DNA end is a closer match to TRBJ2-7, so the J assignment may be wrong. The CDR3 spans 15 residues. The V gene's germline CDR1 is LNHDA and CDR2 SQIVND (reference sequence). The CDR3 loop reads CASSSLEGLSYEQYF. The CDR3 DNA follows: TGTGCCAGTAGTTCCCTCGAGGGTCTCTCGTACGAGCAGTACTTC.

The chain links TRBV27 to TRBJ2-3, with 8 bases that match TRBD1. V lost 6 bases, J lost 2 bases, and 7 bases stayed unmatched. CDR1 is MNHEY and CDR2 is SMNVEV in the germline V gene (reference sequence). There are 15 residues in the CDR3. This CDR3 reads CASRLQGANTDTQYF. CDR3 bases: TGTGCCAGCAGGCTCCAGGGGGCTAACACAGATACGCAGTATTTT.

The chain uses TRBV6-1 and TRBJ1-5, with 7 bases fitting TRBD1. In germline, CDR1 is MNHNS, CDR2 SASEGT. V was pared by 7 bases and J by 11 bases, with 11 bases of the junction left unmatched. The CDR3 is 13 residues long. The CDR3 coding sequence is TGTGCCAGCACACAGGGGACCATCATGGCCCAGCATTTT. As protein: CASTQGTIMAQHF.

The genes are TRBV13 and TRBJ1-2, with D possibly matching TRBD1 (5 bases). Germline V lookup: CDR1 PRHDT, CDR2 FYEKMQ (reference sequence). The ends were cut back, 1 base at V and 7 bases at J, with 13 bases in the middle. There are 14 residues in the CDR3. The CDR3 protein is CASSLDGGGRGYTF. The CDR3 coding sequence is TGTGCCAGCAGCTTAGACGGGGGGGGTCGTGGCTACACCTTC.

This clone appeared a few times. The rearrangement uses TRBV2 and TRBJ1-5; D remains unclear. V dropped 4 bases and J dropped 7 bases, with 8 bases sitting between them. CDR3 length: 12 residues. CDR1 and CDR2 from the germline V gene are SNHLY and FYNNEI. CDR3 in amino acids: CASSVSQQPQHF. For the CDR3, the DNA is TGTGCCAGCAGTGTGTCCCAACAGCCCCAGCATTTT.

This clone has just a few counts. This chain uses TRBV7-6 with TRBJ1-2; 10 bases are shared with TRBD1. This CDR3 has 15 residues. Germline CDR1 SGHVS, CDR2 FNYEAQ. V dropped 4 bases and J dropped 4; count of bases not matched to a gene: 6. DNA of the CDR3: TGTGCCAGCAGCTCGGGACAGGGGACGGCCTATGGCTACACCTTC. Translating it yields CASSSGQGTAYGYTF.

The chain combines TRBV18 with TRBJ1-5; D gene uncertain. Germline CDR1 is KGHSH and CDR2 is LQKENI. Trimming cost V 2 bases and J 3 bases, with 5 bases left between them. This CDR3 comprises 13 residues. The CDR3 bases are TGTGCCAGCTCACCAGACAACAATCAGCCCCAGCATTTT. Translating gives CASSPDNNQPQHF.

This CDR3 is CASSVARDYGYTF. CDR3 in DNA: TGTGCCAGCAGCGTAGCCAGGGACTATGGCTACACCTTC. The rearrangement links TRBV9 to TRBJ1-2; a possible D gene is TRBD1 (5 bases). This CDR3 contains 13 residues. V lost 0 bases and J lost 3, with 6 bases in between. CDR1 and CDR2 from the germline V gene are SGDLS and YYNGEE. The variable domain in full, completed from reference TRBV9 and TRBJ1-2, reads DSGVTQTPKHLITATGQRVTLRCSPRSGDLSVYWYQQSLDQGLQFLIQYYNGEERAKGNILERFSAQQFPDLHSELNLSSLELGDSALYFCASSVARDYGYTFGSGTRLTVV.

The chain couples TRBV29-1 to TRBJ2-5, with TRBD1 matching over 7 bases. The DNA end is more similar to TRBJ2-7, so the J call may be wrong. Germline V gene lookup returns CDR1 SQVTM and CDR2 ANQGSEA. The CDR3 runs to 12 residues. As DNA, the CDR3 is TGCAGCGTTGGGGACAGCTCCTACGAGCAGTACTTC. This translates into CSVGDSSYEQYF.

This chain connects TRBV4-2 to TRBJ2-3, with 15 bases fitting TRBD2. From germline, CDR1 is LGHNA and CDR2 YNFKEQ. The CDR3 extends over 16 amino acids. V shed 2 bases, J shed 5 bases, and the junction held 2 bases outside the gene matches. CDR3 sequence reads: CASSQLGLAGGDTQYF. The CDR3 DNA is TGTGCCAGCAGCCAACTGGGACTAGCGGGAGGAGATACGCAGTATTTT.

J is TRBJ2-3 and V is TRBV29-1, with D unresolved. Looked up from germline, CDR1 is SQVTM and CDR2 is ANQGSEA. The CDR3 spans 12 residues. Trimming removed 0 bases at V and 4 bases at J, with 5 bases between. The CDR3 nucleotides are TGCAGCGTTGAAGATGGCTCAGATACGCAGTATTTT. Protein: CSVEDGSDTQYF.

V is TRBV6-1 and J is TRBJ2-7; TRBD2 matches 11 bases. After removal of 4 bases from V and 2 bases from J, the junction contained 4 bases not matched to a gene. Germline CDR1 and CDR2: MNHNS and SASEGT. The CDR3 has 15 residues. Here the CDR3 DNA reads TGTGCCAGCAGTGTACTAGCGGGAGATGCCTACGAGCAGTACTTC. This gives the protein CASSVLAGDAYEQYF.

The CDR3 nucleotides are TGCAGCATCCCGGGTGCTACAGATACGCAGTATTTT. It specifies CSIPGATDTQYF. The chain combines TRBV29-1 with TRBJ2-3; D not certain. Germline V gene lookup returns CDR1 SQVTM and CDR2 ANQGSEA. The V end lost 8 bases, the J end lost 3 bases, and 12 bases lay between the germline ends. The length of the CDR3 is 12 residues.